The 5 T cell receptor beta chains in this list originate from one sample, sequenced in a study of PD-1 blockade in mismatch repair-deficient tumors. TCRdb's copy holds only in-frame clones and misses some; the assay was immunoSEQ multiplex PCR. The table records more than 50,000 clones, approximately 90% of them present only once. Sequencing was performed on peripheral blood, taken 52 weeks after starting pembrolizumab. These receptors originate from an adult with mismatch repair-deficient cancer.

The chain employs TRBV10-3 and TRBJ2-7; TRBD1 or TRBD2 may be the D gene (5 bases each). Looked up from germline, CDR1 is ENHRY and CDR2 is SYGVKD. V was clipped by 4 bases and J by 3 bases, with 13 bases between them. The CDR3 spans 14 residues. CDR3 DNA: TGTGCCATCAGTGCTCAGGGAGTCCTCTACGAGCAGTACTTC. This codes for CAISAQGVLYEQYF.

V gene TRBV5-8 combines with J gene TRBJ2-3, with D perhaps matching TRBD2 (6 bases). V dropped 0 bases and J dropped 4 bases, with 9 bases sitting between them. Germline CDR1 is SGHTS and CDR2 is YDEGEE. The CDR3 has 14 amino acids. The CDR3, as DNA: TGTGCCAGCAGCTTGGGGGGAGGTGCAGATACGCAGTATTTT. It translates to CASSLGGGADTQYF.

The rearrangement uses TRBV10-1 and TRBJ2-1, with 9 bases matching TRBD2. The length of the CDR3 is 16 residues. CDR1 is WNHNN, CDR2 SYGVQD, per germline (reference sequence). The ends lost 4 bases at V and 2 bases at J; junction bases unmatched: 6. In nucleotides, the CDR3 is TGCGCCAGCAGTGCTGGAGCGGGAGGCGCCTACAATGAGCAGTTCTTC. It specifies CASSAGAGGAYNEQFF.

This chain links TRBV5-4 with TRBJ2-2; 7 bases map to TRBD2. CDR3 length: 17 residues. V lost 7 bases, J lost 3 bases, and 15 bases stayed unmatched. Per the germline V gene, CDR1 is SGHNT and CDR2 is YYREEE (reference sequence). CDR3 region: CASSLVGAGADTGELFF. The CDR3 DNA reads as TGTGCCAGCTCACTGGTTGGGGCGGGAGCGGACACCGGGGAGCTGTTTTTT.

CDR3 protein: CASSFPGLASQDTQYF. For the CDR3, the DNA is TGTGCCAGCAGCTTTCCGGGACTAGCGTCCCAGGATACGCAGTATTTT. This chain links TRBV5-6 with TRBJ2-3; TRBD2 aligns across 10 bases. The CDR3 covers 16 residues. V lost 2 bases to trimming and J lost 6 bases; unmatched junction nucleotides: 9. Germline lookup yields CDR1 SGHDT and CDR2 YYEEEE.